Listed below are T cell receptor beta chains from one sample, sequenced in a study of T cells in Graves' hyperthyroidism and ophthalmopathy. TCRdb re-called the multiplex PCR reads through MiXCR, storing one row per CDR3 protein. The table includes 750,000 to 900,000 distinct CDR3 sequences, approximately 40% detected once. The specimen sequenced was blood. The receptors originated from a young man with Graves' hyperthyroidism. CDR3s include the opening cysteine and the closing phenylalanine or tryptophan. The D gene is left open where the match is weak. A row's size may be missing; if present it is once, few, many or a size class.

J: TRBJ1-1; size: .; D: TRBD1; V: TRBV29-1; CDR3: CSPRGLVAFF; DNA: TGCAGTCCCAGGGGGCTCGTGGCTTTCTTT
J: TRBJ1-3; size: .; D: .; V: TRBV5-4; CDR3: CASSQGWESAGNTIYF; DNA: TGCGCCAGCAGCCAAGGATGGGAATCCGCCGGAAACACCATATATTTT
J: TRBJ1-2; size: many; D: TRBD1; V: TRBV20-1; CDR3: CSALSPGGIDGYTF; DNA: TGCAGTGCACTATCTCCAGGGGGTATCGACGGCTACACCTTC
J: TRBJ2-5; size: few; D: .; V: TRBV9; CDR3: CASSVGSGSRQTQYF; DNA: TGTGCCAGCAGCGTGGGCTCCGGTTCGCGTCAGACCCAGTACTTC
J: TRBJ1-1; size: .; D: .; V: TRBV10-3; CDR3: CAISLTVQGTEAFF; DNA: TGTGCCATCAGCTTGACCGTTCAGGGCACTGAAGCTTTCTTT
J: TRBJ2-5; size: many; D: TRBD2; V: TRBV7-8; CDR3: CASSGTTSAWETQYF; DNA: TGTGCCAGCAGTGGGACGACTAGCGCTTGGGAGACCCAGTACTTC
J: TRBJ1-2; size: few; D: .; V: TRBV25-1; CDR3: CASSEPGREVWAYGYTF; DNA: TGTGCCAGCAGTGAACCCGGCAGGGAGGTTTGGGCCTATGGCTACACCTTC
J: TRBJ1-4; size: .; D: .; V: TRBV7-2; CDR3: CASSHRGGIDEKLFF; DNA: TGCGCCAGCAGCCACCGGGGAGGGATAGATGAAAAACTGTTTTTT
J: TRBJ1-1; size: .; D: .; V: TRBV14; CDR3: CASSPPITGNTEAFF; DNA: TGTGCCAGCAGCCCACCCATCACAGGCAACACTGAAGCTTTCTTT
J: TRBJ2-7; size: .; D: TRBD1; V: TRBV5-1; CDR3: CAPGGRQGTYEQYF; DNA: TGCGCCCCAGGGGGCCGACAGGGGACCTACGAGCAGTACTTC
J: TRBJ2-7; size: .; D: TRBD1; V: TRBV11-2; CDR3: CASGPRGTGGFGEQYF; DNA: TGTGCCAGCGGGCCGAGGGGGACAGGGGGCTTCGGGGAGCAGTACTTC
J: TRBJ1-1; size: .; D: .; V: TRBV6-1; CDR3: CASSERGRGEAFF; DNA: TGTGCCAGCAGTGAACGAGGGAGGGGTGAAGCTTTCTTT
J: TRBJ2-2; size: .; D: .; V: TRBV6-1; CDR3: CASRTSEVQGELFF; DNA: TGTGCCAGCAGGACGTCGGAGGTTCAAGGGGAGCTGTTTTTT
J: TRBJ2-7; size: once; D: .; V: TRBV19; CDR3: CASSIVTGRIEQYF; DNA: TGTGCCAGTAGTATCGTAACAGGGAGGATCGAGCAGTACTTC
J: TRBJ1-1; size: few; D: .; V: TRBV2; CDR3: CASSAPPENTEAFF; DNA: TGTGCCAGCAGTGCCCCCCCGGAGAACACTGAAGCTTTCTTT
J: TRBJ2-2; size: many; D: .; V: TRBV11-2; CDR3: CASSLGQKPGELFF; DNA: TGTGCCAGCAGCTTAGGGCAGAAGCCCGGGGAGCTGTTTTTT
J: TRBJ2-7; size: .; D: .; V: TRBV7-8; CDR3: CASSLERGGHEQYF; DNA: TGTGCCAGCAGCTTAGAGAGGGGGGGGCACGAGCAGTACTTC
J: TRBJ1-6; size: many; D: .; V: TRBV2; CDR3: CASTLTEYNSPLHF; DNA: TGTGCCAGCACTTTGACGGAGTATAATTCACCCCTCCACTTT
J: TRBJ2-7; size: few; D: TRBD1; V: TRBV7-2; CDR3: CASSPKQGSSYEQYF; DNA: TGTGCCAGCAGCCCAAAACAGGGGAGCTCCTACGAGCAGTACTTC
J: TRBJ1-3; size: few; D: .; V: TRBV7-8; CDR3: CASATEAGYGNTIYF; DNA: TGTGCCAGCGCCACAGAAGCGGGATATGGAAACACCATATATTTT
J: TRBJ2-2; size: .; D: TRBD2; V: TRBV12-3/TRBV12-4; CDR3: CASSPDGLAGNEGGELFF; DNA: TGTGCCAGCAGTCCTGATGGACTAGCGGGAAACGAGGGCGGGGAGCTGTTTTTT
J: TRBJ2-7; size: few; D: TRBD1; V: TRBV5-4; CDR3: CASSPSGQGGPYEQYF; DNA: TGTGCCAGCAGCCCCTCTGGACAGGGGGGGCCCTACGAGCAGTACTTC
J: TRBJ1-2; size: .; D: .; V: TRBV7-3; CDR3: CASSLILGYGYTF; DNA: TGTGCCAGCAGCTTAATACTCGGTTATGGCTACACCTTC
J: TRBJ1-3; size: .; D: .; V: TRBV10-3; CDR3: CAISGTWGSSGNTIYF; DNA: TGTGCCATCAGTGGGACGTGGGGGAGCTCTGGAAACACCATATATTTT
J: TRBJ1-6; size: .; D: .; V: TRBV2; CDR3: CASSEGGENSPLHF; DNA: TGTGCCAGCAGTGAAGGGGGCGAGAATTCACCCCTCCACTTT
J: TRBJ1-2; size: .; D: TRBD1; V: TRBV15; CDR3: CATSSFEDRDDYGYTF; DNA: TGTGCCACCAGCAGCTTCGAGGACAGGGACGACTATGGCTACACCTTC
J: TRBJ1-1; size: .; D: .; V: TRBV12-3/TRBV12-4; CDR3: CASSFRVGGAEAFF; DNA: TGTGCCAGCAGTTTTCGGGTCGGGGGTGCTGAAGCTTTCTTT
J: TRBJ1-2; size: once; D: TRBD1; V: TRBV2; CDR3: CASSDGQGRYTF; DNA: TGTGCCAGCAGTGATGGACAGGGGAGATACACCTTC
J: TRBJ1-6; size: many; D: .; V: TRBV7-3; CDR3: CASSLDRISPLHF; DNA: TGTGCCAGCAGCTTGGACCGGATTTCACCCCTCCACTTT